This T cell receptor (beta chain) was found in a study of blood T cell repertoires in COVID-19. The CDR3 totals 13 residues. V shed 7 bases and J 5 bases; nucleotides not matched to a gene: 6. The method was immunoSEQ multiplex PCR; TCRdb's version includes in-frame clones alone and lacks a portion of them. This table holds about 240,000 clones, about four fifths found once. The TCR was taken from a woman aged 18 to 35 with acute or convalescent COVID-19. The V and J genes are TRBV12-3 or TRBV12-4 and TRBJ2-5, with 8 positions matching TRBD1. Material for sequencing was peripheral blood. The CDR3 loop is CASTLGQGETQYF. DNA of the CDR3: TGTGCCAGCACCCTAGGACAGGGTGAGACCCAGTACTTC.